This T cell receptor beta chain stems from a study of OX40 agonist ivuxolimab in advanced cancers. Study-level background: Ivuxolimab, which patients received intravenously every 2 weeks, was dosed at 0.01 to 10 mg/kg.

Assay used: immunoSEQ multiplex PCR; TCRdb lists only in-frame clones, some missing. The data hold about 65,000 clones, with about nine tenths observed a single time. CDR1 is LNHDA and CDR2 is SQIVND in the germline V gene (reference sequence). V trimming: 5 bases; J trimming: 6 bases; junction bases outside the gene matches: 17. The CDR3 is made up of 17 amino acids. The chain links TRBV19 to TRBJ2-3; 7 nucleotides agree with TRBD1. This receptor was identified in an adult with an advanced solid tumor such as melanoma, head and neck, liver or kidney cancer. The sequences come from CD4+ or CD8+ T cells sorted from blood, collected in a trial of the OX40 agonist ivuxolimab. In DNA form, the CDR3 reads TGTGCCAGTAGTCTCACGCGACAGGGTCGTCTCGTGGATACGCAGTATTTT. It specifies CASSLTRQGRLVDTQYF. Full variable domain (missing parts from reference TRBV19 and TRBJ2-3): DGGITQSPKYLFRKEGQNVTLSCEQNLNHDAMYWYRQDPGQGLRLIYYSQIVNDFQKGDIAEGYSVSREKKESFPLTVTSAQKNPTAFYLCASSLTRQGRLVDTQYFGPGTRLTVL.